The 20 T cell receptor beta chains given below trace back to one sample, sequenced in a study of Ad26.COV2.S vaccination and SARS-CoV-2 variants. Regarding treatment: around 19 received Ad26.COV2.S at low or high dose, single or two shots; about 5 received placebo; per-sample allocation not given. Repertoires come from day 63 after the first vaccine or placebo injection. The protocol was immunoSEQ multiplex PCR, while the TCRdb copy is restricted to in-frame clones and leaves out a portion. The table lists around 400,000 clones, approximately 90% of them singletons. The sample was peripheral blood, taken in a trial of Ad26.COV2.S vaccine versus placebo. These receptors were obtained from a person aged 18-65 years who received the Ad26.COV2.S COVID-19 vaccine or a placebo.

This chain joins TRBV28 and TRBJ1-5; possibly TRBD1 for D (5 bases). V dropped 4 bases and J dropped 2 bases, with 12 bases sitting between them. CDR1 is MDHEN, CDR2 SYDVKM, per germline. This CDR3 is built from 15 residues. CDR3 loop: CASSWGTPGNQPQHF. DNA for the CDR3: TGTGCCAGCAGTTGGGGGACCCCCGGCAATCAGCCCCAGCATTTT. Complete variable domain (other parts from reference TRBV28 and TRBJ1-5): DVKVTQSSRYLVKRTGEKVFLECVQDMDHENMFWYRQDPGLGLRLIYFSYDVKMKEKGDIPEGYSVSREKKERFSLILESASTNQTSMYLCASSWGTPGNQPQHFGDGTRLSIL.

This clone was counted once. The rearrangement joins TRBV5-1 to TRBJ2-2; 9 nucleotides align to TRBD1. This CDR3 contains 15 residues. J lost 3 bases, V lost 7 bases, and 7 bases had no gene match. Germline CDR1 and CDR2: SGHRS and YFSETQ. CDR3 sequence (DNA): TGCGCCAGCGGGACGGGACAGGGATACACCGGGGAGCTGTTTTTT. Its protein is CASGTGQGYTGELFF.

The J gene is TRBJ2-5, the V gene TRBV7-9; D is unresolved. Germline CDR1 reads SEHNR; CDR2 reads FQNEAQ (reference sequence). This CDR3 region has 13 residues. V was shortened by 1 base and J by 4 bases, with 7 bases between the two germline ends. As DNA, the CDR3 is TGTGCCAGCAGCTTAGGAGGTCTAGAGACCCAGTACTTC. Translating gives CASSLGGLETQYF.

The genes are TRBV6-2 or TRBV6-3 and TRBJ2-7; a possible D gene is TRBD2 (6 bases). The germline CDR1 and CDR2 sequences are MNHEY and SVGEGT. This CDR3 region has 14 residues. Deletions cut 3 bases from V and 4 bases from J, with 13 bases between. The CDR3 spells CASSYGREWYEQYF. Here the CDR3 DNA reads TGTGCCAGCAGTTATGGCCGGGAGTGGTACGAGCAGTACTTC.

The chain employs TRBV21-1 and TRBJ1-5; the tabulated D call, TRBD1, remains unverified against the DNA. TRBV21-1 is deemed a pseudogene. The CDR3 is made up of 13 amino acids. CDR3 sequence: CASSLQGYQPQHF. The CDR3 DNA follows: TGTGCCAGCAGCTTACAGGGATATCAGCCCCAGCATTTT.

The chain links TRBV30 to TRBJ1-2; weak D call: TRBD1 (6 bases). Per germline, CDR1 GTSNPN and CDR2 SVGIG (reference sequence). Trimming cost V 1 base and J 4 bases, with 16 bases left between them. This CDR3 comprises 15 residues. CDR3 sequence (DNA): TGTGCCTGGAGTGGAGGTAGCAGGGGTACCTATGGCTACACCTTC. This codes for CAWSGGSRGTYGYTF.

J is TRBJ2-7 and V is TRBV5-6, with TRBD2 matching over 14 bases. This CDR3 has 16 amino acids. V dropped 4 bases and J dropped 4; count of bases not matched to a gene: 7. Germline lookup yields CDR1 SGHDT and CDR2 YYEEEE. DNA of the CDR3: TGTGCCAGCAGCCGGGGACTAGCGGGAGTACCGTACGAGCAGTACTTC. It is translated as CASSRGLAGVPYEQYF.

CDR3 DNA: TGTGCCAGCAGCTTAGTTGGCGGGACATCCACAGATACGCAGTATTTT. Translating it yields CASSLVGGTSTDTQYF. The V and J genes are TRBV11-2 and TRBJ2-3; perhaps D is TRBD1 or TRBD2 (6 bases each). V was cut by 1 base and J by 2 bases, with 13 bases left in between. The CDR3 has 16 amino acids. From germline, CDR1 is SGHAT and CDR2 FQNNGV.

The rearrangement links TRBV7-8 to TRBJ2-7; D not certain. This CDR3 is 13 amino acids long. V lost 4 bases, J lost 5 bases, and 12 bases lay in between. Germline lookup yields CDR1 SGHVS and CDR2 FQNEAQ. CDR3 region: CASSWGDRDEQYF. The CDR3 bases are TGTGCCAGCAGCTGGGGTGATCGGGACGAGCAGTACTTC.

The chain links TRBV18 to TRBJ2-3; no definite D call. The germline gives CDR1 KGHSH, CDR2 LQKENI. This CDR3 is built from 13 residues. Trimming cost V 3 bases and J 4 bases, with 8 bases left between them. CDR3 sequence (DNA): TGTGCCAGCTCACCGGGCAGTTCAGATACGCAGTATTTT. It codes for CASSPGSSDTQYF.

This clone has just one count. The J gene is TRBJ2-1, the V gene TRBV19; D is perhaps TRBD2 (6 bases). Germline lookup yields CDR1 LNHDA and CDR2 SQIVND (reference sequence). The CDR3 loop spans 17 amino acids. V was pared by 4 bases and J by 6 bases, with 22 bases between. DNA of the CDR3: TGTGCCAGTAGTACCTCTTCTTTCGGCGGGACGGTCAATGAGCAGTTCTTC. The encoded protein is CASSTSSFGGTVNEQFF.

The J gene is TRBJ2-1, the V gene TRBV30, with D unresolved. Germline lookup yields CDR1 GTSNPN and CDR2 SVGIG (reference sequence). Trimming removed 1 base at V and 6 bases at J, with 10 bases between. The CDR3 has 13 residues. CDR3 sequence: CAWSGAWGNEQFF. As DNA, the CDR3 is TGTGCCTGGAGTGGGGCTTGGGGCAATGAGCAGTTCTTC.

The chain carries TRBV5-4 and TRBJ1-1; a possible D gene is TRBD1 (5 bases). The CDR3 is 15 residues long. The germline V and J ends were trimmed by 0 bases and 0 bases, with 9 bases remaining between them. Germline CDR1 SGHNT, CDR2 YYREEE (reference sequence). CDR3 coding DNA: TGTGCCAGCAGCTTGGACAGGCCGATGAACACTGAAGCTTTCTTT. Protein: CASSLDRPMNTEAFF.

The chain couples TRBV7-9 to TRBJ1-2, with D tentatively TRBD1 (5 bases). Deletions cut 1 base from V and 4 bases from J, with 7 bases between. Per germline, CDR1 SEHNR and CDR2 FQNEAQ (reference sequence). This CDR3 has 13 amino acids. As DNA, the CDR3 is TGTGCCAGCAGCTTAGTCGGGGGCTATGGCTACACCTTC. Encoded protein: CASSLVGGYGYTF.

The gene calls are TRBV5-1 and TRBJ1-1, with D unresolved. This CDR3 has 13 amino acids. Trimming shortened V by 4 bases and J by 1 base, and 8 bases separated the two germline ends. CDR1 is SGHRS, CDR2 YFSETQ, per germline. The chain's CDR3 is CASSPGGNTEAFF. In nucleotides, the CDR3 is TGCGCCAGCAGCCCGGGCGGGAACACTGAAGCTTTCTTT. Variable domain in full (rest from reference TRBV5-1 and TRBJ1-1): KAGVTQTPRYLIKTRGQQVTLSCSPISGHRSVSWYQQTPGQGLQFLFEYFSETQRNKGNFPGRFSGRQFSNSRSEMNVSTLELGDSALYLCASSPGGNTEAFFGQGTRLTVV.

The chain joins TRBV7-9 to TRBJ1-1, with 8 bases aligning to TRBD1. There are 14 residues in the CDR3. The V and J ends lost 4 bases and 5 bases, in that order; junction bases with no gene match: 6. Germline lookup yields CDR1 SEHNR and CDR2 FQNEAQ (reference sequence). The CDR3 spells CASSYGQGKTEAFF. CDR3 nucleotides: TGTGCCAGCAGCTACGGACAGGGAAAAACTGAAGCTTTCTTT.

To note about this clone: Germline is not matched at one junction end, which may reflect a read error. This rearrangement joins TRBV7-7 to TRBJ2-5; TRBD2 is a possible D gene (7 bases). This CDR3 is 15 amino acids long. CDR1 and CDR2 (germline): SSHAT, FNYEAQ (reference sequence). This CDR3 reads CASSADLGGEETQYF. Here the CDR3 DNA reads TGTGCTAGCAGCGCAGACTTAGGGGGGGAGGAGACCCAGTACTTC.

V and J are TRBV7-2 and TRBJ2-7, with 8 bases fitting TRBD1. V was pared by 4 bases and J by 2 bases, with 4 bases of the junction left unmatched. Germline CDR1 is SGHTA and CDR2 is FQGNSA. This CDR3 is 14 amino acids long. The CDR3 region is CASSWATGAYEQYF. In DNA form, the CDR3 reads TGTGCCAGCAGCTGGGCGACAGGGGCCTACGAGCAGTACTTC.

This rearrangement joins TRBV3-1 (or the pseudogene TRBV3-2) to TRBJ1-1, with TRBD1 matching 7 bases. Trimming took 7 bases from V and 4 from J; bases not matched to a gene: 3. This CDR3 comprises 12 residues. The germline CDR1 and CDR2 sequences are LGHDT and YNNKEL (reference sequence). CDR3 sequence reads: CASTGQRTEAFF. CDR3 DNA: TGTGCCAGCACGGGACAGCGCACTGAAGCTTTCTTT.

The CDR3 spells CASSLNSYEQYF. The CDR3, as DNA: TGTGCCAGCAGCCTAAACAGCTACGAGCAGTACTTC. V is TRBV7-8 and J is TRBJ2-7; D not certain. V was trimmed by 5 bases and J by 3 bases, leaving 8 bases between them. The germline gives CDR1 SGHVS, CDR2 FQNEAQ. This CDR3 has 12 amino acids.